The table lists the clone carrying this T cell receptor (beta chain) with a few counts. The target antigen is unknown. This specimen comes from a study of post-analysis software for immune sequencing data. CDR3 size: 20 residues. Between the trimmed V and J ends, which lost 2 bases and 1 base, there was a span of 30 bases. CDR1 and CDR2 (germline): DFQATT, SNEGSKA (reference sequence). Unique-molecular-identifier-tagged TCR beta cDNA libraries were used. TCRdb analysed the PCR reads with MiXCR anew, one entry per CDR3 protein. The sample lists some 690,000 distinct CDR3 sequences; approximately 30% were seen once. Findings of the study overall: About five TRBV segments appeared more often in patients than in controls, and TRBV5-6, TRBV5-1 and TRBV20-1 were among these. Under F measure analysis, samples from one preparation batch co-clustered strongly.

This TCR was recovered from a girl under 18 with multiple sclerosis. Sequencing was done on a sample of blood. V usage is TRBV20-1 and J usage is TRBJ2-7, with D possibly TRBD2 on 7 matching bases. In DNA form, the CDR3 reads TGCAGTGCTAGACCGATGGGGCAGGGTTTCGTGGGAGGGGGATCCTACGAGCAGTACTTC. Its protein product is CSARPMGQGFVGGGSYEQYF.